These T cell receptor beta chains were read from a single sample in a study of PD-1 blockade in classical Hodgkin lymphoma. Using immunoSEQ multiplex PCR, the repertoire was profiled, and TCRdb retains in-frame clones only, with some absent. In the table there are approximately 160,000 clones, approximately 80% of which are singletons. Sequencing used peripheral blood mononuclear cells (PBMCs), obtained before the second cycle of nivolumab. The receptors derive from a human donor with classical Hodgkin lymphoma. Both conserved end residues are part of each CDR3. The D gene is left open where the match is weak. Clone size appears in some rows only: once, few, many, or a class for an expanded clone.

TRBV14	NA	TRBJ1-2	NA	TGTGCCAGCAGGCATCAGGGAACGCATGGCTACACCTTC	CASRHQGTHGYTF
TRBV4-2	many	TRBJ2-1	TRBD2	TGTGCCAGCAGCCAGGCCCCTAGCGGGAGGGCAAGGGAGCAGTTCTTC	CASSQAPSGRAREQFF
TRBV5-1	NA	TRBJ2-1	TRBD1	TGCGCCACCAAACTGACGGGACAGCCACACAATGAGCAGTTCTTC	CATKLTGQPHNEQFF
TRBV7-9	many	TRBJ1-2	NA	TGTGCCACCGATAACGAGGGGGACTATGGCTACACCTTC	CATDNEGDYGYTF
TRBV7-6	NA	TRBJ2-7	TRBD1	TGTGCCAGCAGCTCAAGGACAGGGTTCGAGCAGTACTTC	CASSSRTGFEQYF
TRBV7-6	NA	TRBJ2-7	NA	TGTGCCAGCAGCTTAGGGGGATTCGGCTACGAGCAGTACTTC	CASSLGGFGYEQYF
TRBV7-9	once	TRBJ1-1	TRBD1	TGTGCCAGCAGCGACAGGGGAACTGAAGCTTTCTTT	CASSDRGTEAFF
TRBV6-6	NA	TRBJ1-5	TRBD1	TGTGCCAGCAGCAGGACAGGGGATAGCAATCAGCCCCAGCATTTT	CASSRTGDSNQPQHF
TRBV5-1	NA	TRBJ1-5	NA	TGCGCCAGCAGCGAAGACCCGGCGGGAATCGGTCAGCCCCAGCATTTT	CASSEDPAGIGQPQHF
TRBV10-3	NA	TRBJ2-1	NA	TGTGCCACTACCGGGACATCCGATGAGCAGTTCTTC	CATTGTSDEQFF
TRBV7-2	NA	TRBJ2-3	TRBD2	TGTGCCAGCAGCTTATTCCGCGGGAATAGCGGGGGTGGAGATACGCAGTATTTT	CASSLFRGNSGGGDTQYF
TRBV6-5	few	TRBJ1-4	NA	TGTGCCAGCGGGAACGAAAAACTGTTTTTT	CASGNEKLFF
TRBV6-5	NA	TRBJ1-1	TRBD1	TGTGCCAGCAGTCTCCCTTCCTCCGGGACAGGCGAAGCTTTCTTT	CASSLPSSGTGEAFF
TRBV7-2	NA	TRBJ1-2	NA	TGTGCCAGCAGCCTTCCCCCCCTGATGGGAGACGGTGGCTACACCTTC	CASSLPPLMGDGGYTF
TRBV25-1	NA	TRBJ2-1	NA	TGTGCCTCTCGCTCCTACAATGAGCAGTTCTTC	CASRSYNEQFF
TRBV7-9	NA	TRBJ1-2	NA	TGTGCCAGCAGCTTAGCCCCCATGGACGGGAACTATGGCTACACCTTC	CASSLAPMDGNYGYTF
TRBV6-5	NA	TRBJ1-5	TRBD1	TGTGCCAGCAGTTACTCGGTCAGGGGGCGGAATCAGCCCCAGCATTTT	CASSYSVRGRNQPQHF
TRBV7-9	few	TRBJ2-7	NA	TGTGCCAGCAGCTTAGCGTGGTCTGGGTCAGGTGCCTACGAGCAGTACTTC	CASSLAWSGSGAYEQYF
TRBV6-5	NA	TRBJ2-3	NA	TGTGCCAGCAGTTTAATATCTAGCACAGATACGCAGTATTTT	CASSLISSTDTQYF
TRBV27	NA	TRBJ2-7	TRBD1	TGTGCCACCGGACAGGTTACCTACGAGCAGTACTTC	CATGQVTYEQYF
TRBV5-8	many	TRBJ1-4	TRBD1	TGTGCCAGCAGCACATGGACAGGGCCGAATGAAAAACTGTTTTTT	CASSTWTGPNEKLFF
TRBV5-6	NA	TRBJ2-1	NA	TGTGCCAGCAGCTTTCAGACAGGAGACCTTTACAATGAGCAGTTCTTC	CASSFQTGDLYNEQFF
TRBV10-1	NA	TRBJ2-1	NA	TGCGCCAGCAGTGAGAGAGCCGGCCCCCACGGGGCTGAGCAGTTCTTC	CASSERAGPHGAEQFF
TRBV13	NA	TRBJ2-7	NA	TGTGCCAGCAGCTTACCCCGCAGGGCCTACGAGCAGTACTTC	CASSLPRRAYEQYF
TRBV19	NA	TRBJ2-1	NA	TGTGCCACCTGGGGCAGAACCAATGAGCAGTTCTTC	CATWGRTNEQFF
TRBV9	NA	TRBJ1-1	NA	TGTGCCAGCAGCGTCTCAGGGGACACTGAAGCTTTCTTT	CASSVSGDTEAFF
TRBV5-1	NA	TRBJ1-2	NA	TGCGCCAGCAGCTTGGAAGCAGGCTCTAACTATGGCTACACCTTC	CASSLEAGSNYGYTF
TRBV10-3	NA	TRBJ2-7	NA	TGTGCCATCAGGGAGGGCCGTGGGATCTACGAGCAGTACTTC	CAIREGRGIYEQYF
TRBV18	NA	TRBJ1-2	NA	TGTGCCAGCTCACCACCAGGGGGTTTCTATGGCTACACCTTC	CASSPPGGFYGYTF
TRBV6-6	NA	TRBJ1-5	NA	TGTGCCATGGGGGGGCCTGATCAGCCCCAGCATTTT	CAMGGPDQPQHF
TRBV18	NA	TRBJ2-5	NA	TGTGCCAGCTCACCAAATTCCGAGTGGGAGACCCAGTACTTC	CASSPNSEWETQYF
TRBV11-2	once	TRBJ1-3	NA	TGTGCCAGCAGACGGACTGTCTCTGGAAACACCATATATTTT	CASRRTVSGNTIYF
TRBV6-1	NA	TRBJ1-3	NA	TGTGCCAGCAGTGAAGGGGTGCCTGGAAACACCATATATTTT	CASSEGVPGNTIYF
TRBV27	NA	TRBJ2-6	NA	TGTGCCAGCGGTAACCTTCCCTACAGCTTCTCTGGGGCCAACGTCCTGACTTTC	CASGNLPYSFSGANVLTF
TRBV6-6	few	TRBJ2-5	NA	TGTGCCAGCAGTACTCGGGGCCAAGAGACCCAGTACTTC	CASSTRGQETQYF
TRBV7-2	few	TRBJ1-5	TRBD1	TGTGCCAGCAGCTTAAGGACAGGGGATCAGCCCCAGCATTTT	CASSLRTGDQPQHF
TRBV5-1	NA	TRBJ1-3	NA	TGCGCCAGCAGCTTGGTGGGTCCAGGGGGAAACACCATATATTTT	CASSLVGPGGNTIYF
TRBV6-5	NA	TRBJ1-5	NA	TGTGCCAGCAGTTACTCGAGGACCGCTCATCAGCCCCAGCATTTT	CASSYSRTAHQPQHF
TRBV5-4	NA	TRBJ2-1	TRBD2	TGTGCCAGCAGATCCGGGACTAGGTACAATGAGCAGTTCTTC	CASRSGTRYNEQFF
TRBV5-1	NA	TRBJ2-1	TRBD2	TGCGCCAGCACCGGGACTAGCGGGGTAAATGAGCAGTTCTTC	CASTGTSGVNEQFF
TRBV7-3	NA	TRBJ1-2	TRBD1	TGTGCCAGCAGCTTAGATTCCGGCGGGACAGGGTCATATGGCTACACCTTC	CASSLDSGGTGSYGYTF
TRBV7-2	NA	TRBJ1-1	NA	TGTGCCAGCAGCTTAGTAAAGGGGTTGACTGAAGCTTTCTTT	CASSLVKGLTEAFF
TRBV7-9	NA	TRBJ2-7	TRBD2	TGTGCCAGCAGCCCCCCCGGGCTAGCGGGAGTTCGCGAGCAGTACTTC	CASSPPGLAGVREQYF